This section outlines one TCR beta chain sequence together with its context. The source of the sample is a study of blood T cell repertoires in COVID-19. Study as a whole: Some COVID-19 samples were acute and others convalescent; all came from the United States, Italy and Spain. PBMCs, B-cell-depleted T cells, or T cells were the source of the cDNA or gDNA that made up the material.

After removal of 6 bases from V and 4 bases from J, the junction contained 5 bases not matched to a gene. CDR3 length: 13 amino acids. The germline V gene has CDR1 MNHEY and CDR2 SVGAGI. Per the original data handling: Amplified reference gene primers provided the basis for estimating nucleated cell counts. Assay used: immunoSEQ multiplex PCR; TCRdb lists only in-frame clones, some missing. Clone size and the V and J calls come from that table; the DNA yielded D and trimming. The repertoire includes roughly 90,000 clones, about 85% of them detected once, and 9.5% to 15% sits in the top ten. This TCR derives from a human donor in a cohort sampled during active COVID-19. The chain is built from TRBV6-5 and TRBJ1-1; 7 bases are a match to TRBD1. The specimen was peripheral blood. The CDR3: CASRQGSTTEAFF. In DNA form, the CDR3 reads TGTGCCAGCAGACAGGGGAGTACCACTGAAGCTTTCTTT.